This TCR beta chain originates from a study of tumor-infiltrating lymphocytes in oesophageal squamous cell carcinoma. This clonotype was picked up a small number of times. This CDR3 contains 13 residues. Germline values: CDR1 SGHRS, CDR2 YFSETQ. V shed 3 bases, J shed 7 bases, and the junction held 3 bases outside the gene matches. One entry per CDR3 protein, called by TCRdb with MiXCR from the PCR reads. The table shows about 13,000 distinct CDR3 sequences, with roughly half occurring only once. The TCR comes from a male donor with esophageal squamous cell carcinoma. V is TRBV5-1 and J is TRBJ2-1; 8 nucleotides match TRBD1. Input material: esophageal tumor tissue. The CDR3 reads CASSWTGSNEQFF. The DNA for the CDR3 is TGCGCCAGCAGCTGGACAGGGTCGAATGAGCAGTTCTTC.